The 30 T cell receptor beta chains given below trace back to one sample, sequenced in a study of shared clonotypes between healthy human individuals. Here immunoSEQ multiplex PCR was the method, and the copy in TCRdb shows in-frame clones only, minus some. The sample holds just over 2,000,000 clones; over 85% are singletons and the top ten take approximately 1.2%. Naive CD8 isolation took CD45RO-negative cells positively selected for CCR7 and excluded terminally differentiated effector memory CD45RA+ cells. Sequencing input: naive CD8+ T cells sorted from blood. These receptors all stem from a man between 18 and 29 years old in good health.

J is TRBJ1-2 and V is TRBV6-5; tentatively, D is TRBD1 (6 bases). The CDR3 consists of 14 residues. The V gene lost 7 bases and the J gene lost 5 bases, with 17 bases spanning the gap. The germline V gene encodes CDR1 MNHEY and CDR2 SVGAGI. The CDR3 protein is CASKSGAFVYGYTF. CDR3 DNA: TGTGCCAGCAAATCGGGGGCTTTTGTTTATGGCTACACCTTC.

This chain uses TRBV13 with TRBJ1-2; 8 bases are a match to TRBD1. CDR3 length equals 15 residues. Germline CDR1 and CDR2: PRHDT and FYEKMQ (reference sequence). Trimming took 5 bases from V and 4 from J; bases not matched to a gene: 9. The CDR3 region is CASSPPGDRLYGYTF. The CDR3 DNA reads TGTGCCAGCAGCCCCCCAGGGGACAGGCTCTATGGCTACACCTTC.

The genes are TRBV7-9 and TRBJ2-5; the D is unclear. V shed 4 bases and J shed 1 base, with 7 bases lying between them. The CDR3 is 13 amino acids. Germline CDR1 reads SEHNR; CDR2 reads FQNEAQ (reference sequence). The CDR3 sequence is CASSSWAQETQYF. The CDR3 bases are TGTGCCAGCAGCTCCTGGGCCCAAGAGACCCAGTACTTC.

The count of this clone is one. Other nucleotide sequences in the sample specify the same CDR3. The rearrangement joins TRBV2 to TRBJ2-7, with 8 nucleotides matching TRBD1. After removal of 6 bases from V and 3 bases from J, the junction contained 4 bases not matched to a gene. This CDR3 has 13 amino acids. In germline, CDR1 is SNHLY, CDR2 FYNNEI. This CDR3 is CASRTGEGYEQYF. In nucleotides, the CDR3 is TGTGCCAGCAGGACAGGGGAAGGCTACGAGCAGTACTTC.

This chain joins TRBV6-4 and TRBJ1-2; D call uncertain. V was trimmed by 8 bases and J by 8 bases, leaving 18 bases between them. The CDR3 runs to 13 residues. Germline V gene sequence: CDR1 MRHNA, CDR2 SNTAGT. DNA of the CDR3: TGTGCCAGCCGCCCCCCGGCCCGACGGGGCTACACCTTC. Protein: CASRPPARRGYTF.

The chain combines TRBV7-9 with TRBJ1-1, with 8 bases fitting TRBD1. The CDR3 has 15 amino acids. CDR1 and CDR2 from the germline V gene are SEHNR and FQNEAQ (reference sequence). Germline trimming cut 5 bases from V and 4 bases from J; bases unmatched to any gene: 9. In DNA form, the CDR3 reads TGTGCCAGCAGCACTAGACAGGGGAGGGGCACTGAAGCTTTCTTT. The encoded protein is CASSTRQGRGTEAFF.

Comment on this clone: In the same sample, other DNA sequences code for this CDR3. CDR3 region: CASSPTGPNTEAFF. In nucleotides, the CDR3 is TGTGCCAGCAGCCCGACAGGTCCGAACACTGAAGCTTTCTTT. The chain recombines TRBV6-5 with TRBJ1-1, with TRBD1 as a possible D gene (6 bases). The CDR3 covers 14 residues. Germline V gene sequence: CDR1 MNHEY, CDR2 SVGAGI. Trimming pared 6 bases from V and 1 base from J, leaving 12 bases between.

CDR3 nucleotide sequence: TGTGCCTCCTATGGGGGCTATGGCTACACCTTC. This sequence encodes CASYGGYGYTF. The chain uses TRBV19 and TRBJ1-2, with D possibly matching TRBD1 (5 bases). Germline V gene data show CDR1 as LNHDA and CDR2 as SQIVND (reference sequence). The CDR3 is 11 residues long. Trimming stripped 11 bases from V and 4 bases from J, with 11 bases between.

The rearrangement joins TRBV5-1 to TRBJ2-7; 13 positions match TRBD2. With V trimmed by 3 bases and J by 1 base, 10 bases remained unmatched. The CDR3 length is 18 residues. Germline V gene data show CDR1 as SGHRS and CDR2 as YFSETQ. CDR3 protein: CASSSGLAGERGSYEQYF. The CDR3 DNA reads as TGCGCCAGCAGCTCTGGACTAGCGGGAGAAAGGGGGTCCTACGAGCAGTACTTC.

The J gene is TRBJ2-3, the V gene TRBV6-5, with D tentatively TRBD1 (6 bases). Trimming left V 1 base short and J 3 bases short, with 11 bases between. The CDR3 extends over 15 amino acids. The germline V gene has CDR1 MNHEY and CDR2 SVGAGI. CDR3 nucleotides: TGTGCCAGCAGTTACTTAGAGGGGGTGACAGATACGCAGTATTTT. Protein product: CASSYLEGVTDTQYF.

Concerning this clone: Other DNA sequences in the same sample also yield this CDR3. The DNA of the CDR3 is TGTGCCTGGAGTGTTGGCAACACCGGGGAGCTGTTTTTT. Translation: CAWSVGNTGELFF. This chain joins TRBV30 and TRBJ2-2, with D unclear. The germline V gene encodes CDR1 GTSNPN and CDR2 SVGIG (reference sequence). CDR3 length: 13 residues. The V end was cut by 0 bases, the J end by 2 bases, with 4 bases between.

The chain joins TRBV6-5 to TRBJ1-4; 7 nucleotides align to TRBD1. This CDR3 is 15 amino acids long. Germline-derived CDR1 and CDR2 are MNHEY and SVGAGI. J was trimmed by 3 bases and V by 5 bases; bases with no gene match: 6. CDR3 DNA sequence: TGTGCCAGCAGTCACGGACAGGCCTCTAATGAAAAACTGTTTTTT. Protein: CASSHGQASNEKLFF.

V gene TRBV13 combines with J gene TRBJ2-5, with D unresolved. In germline, CDR1 is PRHDT, CDR2 FYEKMQ (reference sequence). V lost 5 bases, J lost 5 bases, and 12 bases lay in between. The CDR3 is made up of 13 amino acids. The CDR3 nucleotides read TGTGCCAGCAGCCAGGACCTCGAGGAGACCCAGTACTTC. This codes for CASSQDLEETQYF.

In regard to this clone: Other nucleotide sequences from this sample produce the same CDR3. The chain combines TRBV5-1 with TRBJ2-7; D remains unclear. CDR1 SGHRS and CDR2 YFSETQ come from the germline V gene. The CDR3 has 12 amino acids. V was pared by 0 bases and J by 4 bases, with 5 bases between. Here the CDR3 DNA reads TGCGCCAGCAGCTTGGGAGGTTACGAGCAGTACTTC. Translating it yields CASSLGGYEQYF.

CDR3 in amino acids: CASSLTSADYGYTF. The CDR3, as DNA: TGTGCCAGCAGTTTAACTTCAGCGGACTATGGCTACACCTTC. The V call is TRBV28, the J call TRBJ1-2, with D unresolved. CDR3 length: 14 residues. V was shortened by 2 bases and J by 3 bases, with 10 bases between the two germline ends. Germline-derived CDR1 and CDR2 are MDHEN and SYDVKM.

The chain links TRBV10-2 to TRBJ2-7; the D gene is possibly TRBD1 (5 bases). The ends were cut back, 8 bases at V and 3 bases at J, with 14 bases in the middle. The CDR3 sequence is 13 residues long. Germline values: CDR1 WSHSY, CDR2 SAAADI. In nucleotides, the CDR3 is TGCGCCAGCGTGGGCCAGGGATACTACGAGCAGTACTTC. Encoded protein: CASVGQGYYEQYF.

The V and J genes are TRBV7-6 and TRBJ2-5, with 8 bases that match TRBD2. J was trimmed by 4 bases and V by 1 base; bases with no gene match: 5. The CDR3 contains 15 residues. From germline, CDR1 is SGHVS and CDR2 FNYEAQ. CDR3 in amino acids: CASSLGRGGLETQYF. The CDR3, as DNA: TGTGCCAGCAGCTTAGGCCGGGGGGGCCTAGAGACCCAGTACTTC.

The chain carries TRBV7-9 and TRBJ2-7; either TRBD1 or TRBD2 may supply D (5 bases each). The germline gives CDR1 SEHNR, CDR2 FQNEAQ (reference sequence). The V end lost 0 bases, the J end lost 4 bases, and 13 bases lay between the germline ends. This CDR3 region has 15 residues. The CDR3: CASSLAGQGEYEQYF. CDR3 bases: TGTGCCAGCAGCTTAGCCGGCCAGGGAGAATACGAGCAGTACTTC.

The sample holds one count of this clone. The chain is built from TRBV16 and TRBJ2-1; 8 positions agree with TRBD2. Germline trimming cut 0 bases from V and 2 bases from J; bases unmatched to any gene: 6. Germline V gene data show CDR1 as KGHSY and CDR2 as FQNENV. This CDR3 spans 17 amino acids. The CDR3, as DNA: TGTGCCAGCAGCCAATCTGGACTAGCTGATACCTACAATGAGCAGTTCTTC. Encoded protein: CASSQSGLADTYNEQFF.

V usage is TRBV4-1 and J usage is TRBJ2-5; D unclear. Germline CDR1 is MGHRA and CDR2 is YSYEKL. V was clipped by 4 bases and J by 0 bases, with 21 bases between them. This CDR3 spans 18 amino acids. CDR3 in DNA: TGCGCCAGCAGCCTAAGCTTCCCTGGCGTCGCGTACCAAGAGACCCAGTACTTC. The encoded protein is CASSLSFPGVAYQETQYF.

The chain carries TRBV11-2 and TRBJ1-1; tentative D call: TRBD1 (5 bases). CDR3 length equals 16 residues. V was pared by 0 bases and J by 0 bases, with 11 bases between. Germline V gene sequence: CDR1 SGHAT, CDR2 FQNNGV. Here the CDR3 reads CASSLESRTLNTEAFF. The DNA of the CDR3 is TGTGCCAGCAGCTTAGAATCCCGGACACTGAACACTGAAGCTTTCTTT.

The rearrangement links TRBV6-5 to TRBJ2-7; D may correspond to TRBD1 or TRBD2 (5 bases each). The CDR3 is 16 amino acids. CDR1 MNHEY and CDR2 SVGAGI come from the germline V gene. Trimming shortened V by 0 bases and J by 2 bases, and 14 bases separated the two germline ends. CDR3 DNA sequence: TGTGCCAGCAGTTACTCGATTGGGGGACCTGCCTACGAGCAGTACTTC. Protein product: CASSYSIGGPAYEQYF.

V gene TRBV13 combines with J gene TRBJ2-3; perhaps TRBD2 as D (6 bases). The germline gives CDR1 PRHDT, CDR2 FYEKMQ (reference sequence). Trimming stripped 4 bases from V and 1 base from J, with 21 bases between. This CDR3 spans 18 amino acids. CDR3 nucleotides: TGTGCCAGCAGCTGGGGGGACGGACCCTCCGAAGGCACAGATACGCAGTATTTT. Its translation: CASSWGDGPSEGTDTQYF.

The chain combines TRBV27 with TRBJ2-2, with 8 bases fitting TRBD2. Germline CDR1 is MNHEY and CDR2 is SMNVEV (reference sequence). The CDR3 has 13 amino acids. V shed 8 bases and J 6 bases; nucleotides not matched to a gene: 5. The CDR3 DNA is TGTGCCAGCGGGCTAGCGGGTCCCGGGGAGCTGTTTTTT. This encodes CASGLAGPGELFF.

The rearrangement uses TRBV19 and TRBJ2-2, with D possibly TRBD2 on 5 matching bases. The CDR3 is made up of 13 amino acids. The V gene lost 11 bases and the J gene lost 7 bases, with 17 bases spanning the gap. Germline V gene lookup returns CDR1 LNHDA and CDR2 SQIVND (reference sequence). CDR3 residues: CAGGFGEHGELFF. The DNA for the CDR3 is TGTGCCGGCGGGTTTGGTGAGCACGGGGAGCTGTTTTTT.

Points on this clone: Other DNA sequences of this sample code for an identical CDR3. The chain has TRBV7-6 and TRBJ2-1; tentative D call: TRBD2 (6 bases). Trimming removed 4 bases from V and 4 bases from J, with 8 bases in between. In germline, CDR1 is SGHVS, CDR2 FNYEAQ. CDR3 length: 13 amino acids. The CDR3 DNA follows: TGTGCCAGCAGCTCGGGACTTTACAATGAGCAGTTCTTC. It codes for CASSSGLYNEQFF.

The rearrangement joins TRBV9 to TRBJ2-1; 11 bases align to TRBD2. After removal of 4 bases from V and 5 bases from J, the junction contained 5 bases not matched to a gene. The CDR3 is made up of 15 amino acids. CDR1 SGDLS and CDR2 YYNGEE come from the germline V gene. In DNA, the CDR3 is TGTGCCAGCAGCTCAGGACTAGCGGGTAACAATGAGCAGTTCTTC. Its protein is CASSSGLAGNNEQFF.

As for this clone: This sample includes further DNA sequences coding for the same CDR3. The chain couples TRBV27 to TRBJ2-7; possible D gene TRBD1, 6 bases. CDR1 MNHEY and CDR2 SMNVEV come from the germline V gene (reference sequence). CDR3 length equals 14 residues. V lost 3 bases, J lost 4 bases, and 13 bases lay in between. The CDR3 is CASSFQGSAYEQYF. The CDR3 DNA reads as TGTGCCAGCAGTTTTCAGGGGTCGGCTTACGAGCAGTACTTC.

This sequence joins TRBV2 and TRBJ1-3; D perhaps matches TRBD1 (5 bases). Germline-derived CDR1 and CDR2 are SNHLY and FYNNEI. This CDR3 spans 17 amino acids. Trimming pared 2 bases from V and 0 bases from J, leaving 14 bases between. The CDR3 nucleotides read TGTGCCAGCAGTGAATTGTCAGGGCAGAACTCTGGAAACACCATATATTTT. It encodes CASSELSGQNSGNTIYF.

This clone was detected only once. The J gene is TRBJ2-1, the V gene TRBV6-1; D may be TRBD1 or TRBD2 (5 bases each). CDR3 length equals 12 residues. V lost 8 bases, J lost 6 bases, and 11 bases lay in between. The germline CDR1 and CDR2 sequences are MNHNS and SASEGT. The CDR3 protein is CASPREPNEQFF. In DNA, the CDR3 is TGTGCCAGCCCCAGGGAGCCCAATGAGCAGTTCTTC.